This T cell receptor beta chain was found in a study of shared clonotypes between healthy human individuals. Sequenced by immunoSEQ multiplex PCR; TCRdb stores in-frame clones only, minus some. The sample lists some 470,000 clones; about 82% were seen once. The V gene's germline CDR1 is SNHLY and CDR2 FYNNEI. The CDR3 is made up of 15 amino acids. Trimming took 4 bases from V and 2 from J, leaving 13 bases between them. This clone was detected only once. The chain uses TRBV2 and TRBJ2-3, with a weak D call TRBD2 (5 bases). The clonotype originates from a woman aged 40 to 50 in good health. Some clones in this sample may be carry-over from other donors' samples. The sequenced material came from PBMCs. CDR3 residues: CASSVGGRYTDTQYF. The CDR3 region has the DNA TGTGCCAGCAGTGTAGGAGGACGGTACACAGATACGCAGTATTTT.